This T cell receptor (beta chain) was identified during a study of cytomegalovirus exposure and HLA in healthy donors. Vbeta (60) and Jbeta (13) primers were used in the PCR. Libraries were prepared by immunoSEQ multiplex PCR; TCRdb keeps only in-frame clonotypes and omits some of them. The sample consists of tens of thousands of clones, about 67% of them appearing once. Germline assignment: CDR1 SGHRS and CDR2 YFSETQ. V was trimmed by 3 bases and J by 7 bases, leaving 19 bases between them. The CDR3 covers 15 residues. Sample: PBMCs. The chain links TRBV5-1 to TRBJ1-2; D may be TRBD1 (6 bases). The clonotype comes from a man aged 40-49 years in good health and CMV-seropositive. The CDR3 loop is CASSSTGIPSIGYTF. CDR3 DNA: TGCGCCAGCAGCTCCACAGGGATCCCCTCCATTGGCTACACCTTC.